Each of the 13 T cell receptor beta chains below was sequenced from the same sample in a study of blood T cell repertoires in COVID-19. Generated by immunoSEQ multiplex PCR, the TCRdb table keeps only in-frame clones and is missing some. The sample yields about 140,000 clones, roughly 88% seen once. The sequencing input was peripheral blood. Receptor source: a man between 70 and 80 years old with acute or convalescent COVID-19.

The rearrangement links TRBV29-1 to TRBJ2-1, with D possibly matching TRBD2 (6 bases). The CDR3 loop spans 15 amino acids. V was shortened by 5 bases and J by 5 bases, with 19 bases between the two germline ends. Germline lookup yields CDR1 SQVTM and CDR2 ANQGSEA. The CDR3 here is CSVRSGGTSNNEQFF. The CDR3 DNA reads as TGCAGCGTTAGATCCGGGGGTACCTCGAACAATGAGCAGTTCTTC.

The rearrangement links TRBV24-1 to TRBJ1-2, with 9 nucleotides matching TRBD1. This CDR3 is 15 amino acids long. Germline lookup yields CDR1 KGHDR and CDR2 SFDVKD. The J segment lost 8 bases and the V segment lost 4 bases, leaving 10 bases of the junction unmatched. The DNA of the CDR3 is TGTGCCACCAGTGACCCGCAGGGACAGGGCGGGGGCTACACCTTC. Amino acids: CATSDPQGQGGGYTF.

For the CDR3, the DNA is TGTGCCAGCAGTCGCGTCGACACTGGACTGTTTTTT. Translating gives CASSRVDTGLFF. J is TRBJ1-4 and V is TRBV28; D remains unclear. The CDR3 has 12 amino acids. The V end was cut by 5 bases, the J end by 13 bases, with 14 bases between. CDR1 MDHEN and CDR2 SYDVKM come from the germline V gene.

The genes are TRBV24-1 and TRBJ2-1, with D maybe TRBD1 (6 bases). The ends were cut back, 0 bases at V and 7 bases at J, with 15 bases in the middle. The CDR3 is 16 amino acids. Germline loops: CDR1 KGHDR, CDR2 SFDVKD. The CDR3 region has the DNA TGTGCCACCAGTGATTTGCCCGTGGCAGGGGAGAATGAGCAGTTCTTC. It encodes CATSDLPVAGENEQFF.

The V and J genes are TRBV2 and TRBJ2-7, with 9 nucleotides matching TRBD1. In germline, CDR1 is SNHLY, CDR2 FYNNEI. The ends lost 1 base at V and 5 bases at J; junction bases unmatched: 3. The CDR3 is 14 amino acids. This CDR3 reads CASSEEGQGHEQYF. For the CDR3, the DNA is TGTGCCAGCAGTGAAGAGGGACAGGGCCACGAGCAGTACTTC.

The rearrangement links TRBV6-5 to TRBJ1-2; 7 nucleotides agree with TRBD1. CDR1 is MNHEY and CDR2 is SVGAGI in the germline V gene. J gave up 4 bases and V 4 bases, and 3 bases lay outside the gene matches. This CDR3 contains 13 residues. CDR3: CASSFGTAYGYTF. DNA for the CDR3: TGTGCCAGCAGTTTCGGGACAGCCTATGGCTACACCTTC.

V gene TRBV2 combines with J gene TRBJ2-7; possibly TRBD2 for D (5 bases). The V gene's germline CDR1 is SNHLY and CDR2 FYNNEI. With 7 bases removed from V and 2 bases from J, the gap between germline ends came to 9 bases. The CDR3 covers 12 residues. CDR3 sequence (DNA): TGTGCCAGCACTGGGGAGACCTACGAGCAGTACTTC. This sequence encodes CASTGETYEQYF.

This chain connects TRBV14 to TRBJ2-2; tentative D call: TRBD1 (5 bases). V gave up 3 bases and J gave up 6 bases, with 14 bases separating them. Germline CDR1 is SGHDN and CDR2 is FVKESK. The CDR3 is made up of 15 amino acids. CDR3 amino acids: CASSQINRLAGELFF. The CDR3 region has the DNA TGTGCCAGCAGCCAGATCAACAGGTTAGCCGGGGAGCTGTTTTTT.

This clone has just one count. This chain connects TRBV6-1 to TRBJ2-7; D possibly corresponds to TRBD1 (6 bases). Germline V lookup: CDR1 MNHNS, CDR2 SASEGT. Trimming left V 2 bases short and J 2 bases short, with 16 bases between. The CDR3 totals 16 residues. The CDR3 loop reads CASSEQGQGIAYEQYF. For the CDR3, the DNA is TGTGCCAGCAGTGAACAAGGCCAGGGGATCGCCTACGAGCAGTACTTC.

The chain couples TRBV3-1 (or the pseudogene TRBV3-2) to TRBJ2-1, with 8 positions matching TRBD2. This CDR3 is 14 amino acids long. Germline V gene data show CDR1 as LGHDT and CDR2 as YNNKEL (reference sequence). J was trimmed by 9 bases and V by 3 bases; bases with no gene match: 7. The CDR3, as DNA: TGTGCCAGCAGCCACCAGCGGGGGAGGAGTGAGCAGTTCTTC. This encodes CASSHQRGRSEQFF.

Worth noting for this clone: Germline and junction disagree at one end, which may indicate a read error. The chain links TRBV3-1 (or the pseudogene TRBV3-2) to TRBJ1-4, with unresolved D. Per the germline V gene, CDR1 is LGHDT and CDR2 is YNNKEL (reference sequence). CDR3 length equals 11 residues. CDR3 sequence: CASSQASRQVF. The DNA for the CDR3 is TGTGCCAGCAGCCAAGCGTCCCGTCAGGTTTTC.

The rearrangement joins TRBV3-1 (or the pseudogene TRBV3-2) to TRBJ2-3; TRBD2 might be the D (6 bases). The germline CDR1 and CDR2 sequences are LGHDT and YNNKEL (reference sequence). Trimming took 0 bases from V and 4 from J, leaving 14 bases between them. There are 16 residues in the CDR3. CDR3 bases: TGTGCCAGCAGCCAAGATAACGGACTATACGCAGATACGCAGTATTTT. It is translated as CASSQDNGLYADTQYF.

J is TRBJ1-6 and V is TRBV7-8; D uncertain. The CDR3 covers 15 residues. Germline CDR1 reads SGHVS; CDR2 reads FQNEAQ. V was pared by 0 bases and J by 3 bases, with 6 bases between. In DNA, the CDR3 is TGTGCCAGCAGCTTAGCTCTAATCTATAATTCACCCCTCCACTTT. Its protein is CASSLALIYNSPLHF.